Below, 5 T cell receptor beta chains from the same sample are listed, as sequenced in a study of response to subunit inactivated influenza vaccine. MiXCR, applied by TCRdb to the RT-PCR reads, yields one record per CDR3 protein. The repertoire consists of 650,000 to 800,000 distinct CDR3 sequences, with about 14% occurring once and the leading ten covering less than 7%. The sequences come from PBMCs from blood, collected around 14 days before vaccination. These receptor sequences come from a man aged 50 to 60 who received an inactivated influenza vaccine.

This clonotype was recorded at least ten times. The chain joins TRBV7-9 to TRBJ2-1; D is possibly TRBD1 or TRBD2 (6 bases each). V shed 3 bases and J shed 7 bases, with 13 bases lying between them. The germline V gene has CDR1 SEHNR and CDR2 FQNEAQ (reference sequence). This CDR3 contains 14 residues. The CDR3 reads CASSLRGVKNEQFF. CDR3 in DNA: TGTGCCAGCAGCTTGAGGGGGGTAAAAAATGAGCAGTTCTTC.

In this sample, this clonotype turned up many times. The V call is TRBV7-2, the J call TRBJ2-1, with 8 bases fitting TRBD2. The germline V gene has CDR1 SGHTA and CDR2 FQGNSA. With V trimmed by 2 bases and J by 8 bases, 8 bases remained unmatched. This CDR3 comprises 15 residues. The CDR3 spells CASSLISGGAYEQFF. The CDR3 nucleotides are TGTGCCAGCAGCTTAATCTCGGGGGGGGCCTATGAGCAGTTCTTC.

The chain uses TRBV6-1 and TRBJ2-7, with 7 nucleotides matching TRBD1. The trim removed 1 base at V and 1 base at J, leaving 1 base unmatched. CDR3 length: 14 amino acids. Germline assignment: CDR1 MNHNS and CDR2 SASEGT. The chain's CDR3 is CASSEGTGSYEQYF. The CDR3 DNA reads TGTGCCAGCAGTGAAGGGACAGGTTCCTACGAGCAGTACTTC.

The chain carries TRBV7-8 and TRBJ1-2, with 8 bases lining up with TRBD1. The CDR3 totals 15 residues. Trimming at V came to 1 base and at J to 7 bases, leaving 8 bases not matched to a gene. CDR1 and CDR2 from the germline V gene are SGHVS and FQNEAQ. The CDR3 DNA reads TGTGCCAGCAGCTTAGGCAGGGGGCTTGGGGGTGGCTACACCTTC. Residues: CASSLGRGLGGGYTF.

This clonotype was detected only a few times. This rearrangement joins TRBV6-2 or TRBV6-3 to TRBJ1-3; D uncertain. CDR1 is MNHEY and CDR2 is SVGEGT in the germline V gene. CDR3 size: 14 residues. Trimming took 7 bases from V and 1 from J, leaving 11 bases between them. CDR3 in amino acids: CASTQDYSGNTIYF. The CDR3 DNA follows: TGTGCCAGCACCCAAGACTATTCTGGAAACACCATATATTTT.